This T cell receptor (beta chain) is drawn from a study of T cell repertoires in cytomegalovirus infection. Study as a whole: Recently identified HLA-C-restricted and well-studied HLA-B-restricted CMV epitopes were used. TCR beta signatures that were public indicated CMV infection and matching HLA type. Findings and limits, study-wide: HLA-C-restricted CMV-specific TCR beta clonotypes were dominant in the ex vivo response. CMV carriers having the relevant HLA were flagged by cumulative public TCR beta family frequency.

The ends lost 5 bases at V and 7 bases at J; junction bases unmatched: 18. This CDR3 comprises 20 residues. The V gene's germline CDR1 is MNHNS and CDR2 SASEGT. This clonotype occurred a few times. Its antigen is undetermined. TCRdb reprocessed the reads via MiXCR and lists one record per CDR3 protein. Of fewer than 850,000 distinct CDR3 sequences listed, 25% to 30% are singletons. This receptor was obtained from a human donor in good health (CMV status not recorded). Some clones in this sample may be carry-over from other donors' samples. The input for sequencing was cultured CD8+ T cells from PBMCs, taken from culture after CMV antigen stimulation. The chain has TRBV6-1 and TRBJ1-6; 12 nucleotides align to TRBD1. CDR3 nucleotides: TGTGCCAGCAGTACTACACCCGGGACAGGGGGCGCGTCAGACAATTCACCCCTCCACTTT. Its protein is CASSTTPGTGGASDNSPLHF.